These 27 T cell receptor beta chains came from one sample sequenced in a study of shared clonotypes between healthy human individuals. TCRdb's copy holds only in-frame clones and misses some; the assay was immunoSEQ multiplex PCR. Found here are roughly 1.5 million clones, 98% of them singletons; the top ten hold around 0.45%. Material for sequencing was naive CD4+ T cells sorted from blood. Subset defined: CD45RA+ positively selected. The receptor set was obtained from a man aged 25-45 years in good health.

The V gene is TRBV5-1, the J gene TRBJ2-1; 8 bases agree with TRBD1. With 4 bases clipped from V and 6 bases from J, the junction kept 6 bases outside the gene matches. The CDR3 has 14 amino acids. Germline-derived CDR1 and CDR2 are SGHRS and YFSETQ. In DNA, the CDR3 is TGCGCCAGCAGCGGGGACAGGATACTCAATGAGCAGTTCTTC. It encodes CASSGDRILNEQFF.

The chain carries TRBV19 and TRBJ1-2, with D tentatively TRBD1 (6 bases). Per germline, CDR1 LNHDA and CDR2 SQIVND (reference sequence). V lost 1 base to trimming and J lost 4 bases, with 16 bases between them. There are 16 residues in the CDR3. This chain's CDR3 is CASSIAVRGRVYGYTF. The CDR3 coding sequence is TGTGCCAGTAGTATAGCAGTCCGGGGGCGCGTCTATGGCTACACCTTC.

J is TRBJ1-1 and V is TRBV6-1; no clear D gene. The CDR3 is made up of 14 amino acids. Germline V lookup: CDR1 MNHNS, CDR2 SASEGT. V lost 0 bases and J lost 1, with 6 bases in between. The CDR3 loop is CASSEAWGNTEAFF. The DNA for the CDR3 is TGTGCCAGCAGTGAAGCGTGGGGGAACACTGAAGCTTTCTTT.

The CDR3 is CASSLVPPQTNNYGYTF. The CDR3 DNA follows: TGTGCCAGCAGCTTAGTACCCCCTCAAACAAACAACTATGGCTACACCTTC. This chain joins TRBV7-6 and TRBJ1-2; no reliable D call. CDR1 SGHVS and CDR2 FNYEAQ come from the germline V gene. This CDR3 is 17 amino acids long. V lost 1 base to trimming and J lost 2 bases, with 17 bases between them.

The CDR3, as DNA: TGTGCCAGCAGCCCCAGACAGGGGCACACTAACTATGGCTACACCTTC. This encodes CASSPRQGHTNYGYTF. The J gene is TRBJ1-2, the V gene TRBV7-2; the match to TRBD1 covers 8 bases. V shed 5 bases, J shed 0 bases, and the junction held 8 bases outside the gene matches. The CDR3 spans 16 residues. The germline V gene encodes CDR1 SGHTA and CDR2 FQGNSA.

The chain has TRBV2 and TRBJ2-5, with D unclear. Germline V gene lookup returns CDR1 SNHLY and CDR2 FYNNEI. This CDR3 has 13 amino acids. V gave up 8 bases and J gave up 4 bases, with 14 bases separating them. CDR3 coding DNA: TGTGCCAGCGGGCTTCGAGGCGGAGAGACCCAGTACTTC. It codes for CASGLRGGETQYF.

The V gene is TRBV28, the J gene TRBJ1-2, with D unclear. The V and J ends lost 2 bases and 3 bases respectively, with 13 bases between them. The length of the CDR3 is 15 residues. CDR1 is MDHEN and CDR2 is SYDVKM in the germline V gene. CDR3 nucleotide sequence: TGTGCCAGCAGTTTACGACCTACAAGTGACTATGGCTACACCTTC. Translation gives CASSLRPTSDYGYTF.

The chain joins TRBV6-5 to TRBJ2-1; 8 bases agree with TRBD1. The CDR3 totals 14 residues. Per germline, CDR1 MNHEY and CDR2 SVGAGI. Unmatched junction bases numbered 4, after V lost 5 bases and J lost 4 bases. CDR3 coding DNA: TGTGCCAGCAGTCCCAGGACAGGGTACAATGAGCAGTTCTTC. Its protein product is CASSPRTGYNEQFF.

The chain has TRBV5-4 and TRBJ2-5; possibly TRBD1 for D (5 bases). The V end was cut by 4 bases, the J end by 5 bases, with 15 bases between. Germline V lookup: CDR1 SGHNT, CDR2 YYREEE (reference sequence). The CDR3 length is 14 residues. In DNA, the CDR3 is TGTGCCAGCAGCCAGGGTCTACTTGAGGAGACCCAGTACTTC. This codes for CASSQGLLEETQYF. Based on the CDR3 plus reference TRBV5-4 and TRBJ2-5, the full variable domain is ETGVTQSPTHLIKTRGQQVTLRCSSQSGHNTVSWYQQALGQGPQFIFQYYREEENGRGNFPPRFSGLQFPNYSSELNVNALELDDSALYLCASSQGLLEETQYFGPGTRLLVL.

The chain uses TRBV29-1 and TRBJ2-5, with D perhaps matching TRBD1 or TRBD2 (6 bases each). The CDR3 sequence is 13 residues long. Germline V lookup: CDR1 SQVTM, CDR2 ANQGSEA. The V end was cut by 6 bases, the J end by 5 bases, with 16 bases between. The CDR3 nucleotides read TGCAGCGTGCAAAGGGGGGCAGGGGAGACCCAGTACTTC. Protein: CSVQRGAGETQYF.

The chain carries TRBV5-1 and TRBJ1-1; D gene uncertain. Germline V gene data show CDR1 as SGHRS and CDR2 as YFSETQ. The CDR3 is 15 amino acids. The ends were cut back, 2 bases at V and 2 bases at J, with 13 bases in the middle. CDR3 DNA: TGCGCCAGCAGCTTTTACGGGGAAATCAACACTGAAGCTTTCTTT. The encoded protein is CASSFYGEINTEAFF.

This chain uses TRBV7-9 with TRBJ2-7; D not resolved. Between the trimmed V and J ends, which lost 3 bases and 3 bases, there was a span of 9 bases. The CDR3 consists of 13 residues. Germline CDR1 reads SEHNR; CDR2 reads FQNEAQ (reference sequence). CDR3 loop: CASSLARFYEQYF. CDR3 coding DNA: TGTGCCAGCAGCTTGGCCAGATTCTACGAGCAGTACTTC.

The rearrangement links TRBV4-1 to TRBJ2-1; 8 nucleotides align to TRBD2. J gave up 8 bases and V 1 base, and 10 bases lay outside the gene matches. Germline assignment: CDR1 MGHRA and CDR2 YSYEKL. The CDR3 runs to 16 residues. The chain's CDR3 is CASSQGGAGAVYEQFF. For the CDR3, the DNA is TGCGCCAGCAGCCAAGGGGGAGCGGGAGCGGTCTATGAGCAGTTCTTC.

V is TRBV27 and J is TRBJ1-3; perhaps TRBD1 as D (5 bases). CDR1 and CDR2 from the germline V gene are MNHEY and SMNVEV (reference sequence). Trimming took 6 bases from V and 0 from J, leaving 15 bases between them. The CDR3 totals 16 residues. The CDR3 DNA sequence: TGTGCCAGCAGGAAAACAGGCTTTAGCTCTGGAAACACCATATATTTT. Translated: CASRKTGFSSGNTIYF.

For this clone: The same CDR3 is also encoded by other DNA sequences in this sample. The gene calls are TRBV6-1 and TRBJ2-7, with 11 bases fitting TRBD2. Germline-derived CDR1 and CDR2 are MNHNS and SASEGT. Germline trimming cut 5 bases from V and 3 bases from J; bases unmatched to any gene: 6. This CDR3 has 15 amino acids. The CDR3 sequence is CASSPLAGASYEQYF. The CDR3 nucleotides are TGTGCCAGCAGTCCACTAGCGGGGGCCAGCTACGAGCAGTACTTC.

The chain links TRBV29-1 to TRBJ2-3; D remains unclear. The germline gives CDR1 SQVTM, CDR2 ANQGSEA. Trimming left V 4 bases short and J 3 bases short, with 14 bases between. This CDR3 comprises 14 residues. CDR3 loop: CSVGGPSATDTQYF. The CDR3 DNA reads as TGCAGCGTTGGAGGACCCTCTGCTACAGATACGCAGTATTTT.

The rearrangement joins TRBV19 to TRBJ2-2, with TRBD1 matching over 8 bases. This CDR3 contains 16 residues. Trimming at V came to 3 bases and at J to 4 bases, leaving 7 bases not matched to a gene. Germline CDR1 and CDR2: LNHDA and SQIVND (reference sequence). The CDR3 DNA sequence: TGTGCCAGTAGTATCCCGACAGGGGTGTCCACCGGGGAGCTGTTTTTT. Its protein product is CASSIPTGVSTGELFF.

The chain employs TRBV18 and TRBJ1-4, with TRBD1 as a possible D gene (5 bases). Trimming shortened V by 3 bases and J by 7 bases, and 9 bases separated the two germline ends. Germline V CDR1 and CDR2: KGHSH, LQKENI. CDR3 length: 13 residues. The CDR3 sequence: CASSPNRIEKLFF. CDR3 coding DNA: TGTGCCAGCTCACCCAACAGGATTGAAAAACTGTTTTTT.

This chain joins TRBV6-1 and TRBJ2-7; D possibly corresponds to TRBD1 (7 bases). Trimming removed 6 bases from V and 0 bases from J, with 15 bases in between. CDR1 is MNHNS, CDR2 SASEGT, per germline. This CDR3 spans 15 amino acids. This CDR3 is CASRRGQGGSYEQYF. The CDR3 DNA follows: TGTGCCAGCAGGAGAGGGCAGGGGGGCTCCTACGAGCAGTACTTC.

V is TRBV14 and J is TRBJ2-7; 7 bases are a match to TRBD1. The V segment lost 4 bases and the J segment 9 bases; nucleotides outside the gene matches: 9. The germline gives CDR1 SGHDN, CDR2 FVKESK. This CDR3 is built from 13 residues. CDR3 coding DNA: TGTGCCAGCAGCCCCGGTGAAGGGGGCTGGCAGTACTTC. This codes for CASSPGEGGWQYF.

This chain uses TRBV5-1 with TRBJ2-5; perhaps TRBD2 as D (6 bases). Germline-derived CDR1 and CDR2 are SGHRS and YFSETQ. V lost 4 bases and J 1 base, leaving 11 bases between the germline ends. The CDR3 extends over 14 amino acids. The CDR3, as DNA: TGCGCCAGCAGCCTGGGGACTTTCCAAGAGACCCAGTACTTC. It encodes CASSLGTFQETQYF.

Only one count was recorded for this clone. This chain links TRBV5-1 with TRBJ2-1, with D unresolved. V dropped 1 base and J dropped 0 bases, with 11 bases sitting between them. The CDR3 covers 16 residues. CDR1 and CDR2 from the germline V gene are SGHRS and YFSETQ. CDR3 amino acids: CASSLSGLDSYNEQFF. Written as DNA, the CDR3 is TGCGCCAGCAGCTTGTCCGGGTTAGACTCCTACAATGAGCAGTTCTTC.

This chain links TRBV2 with TRBJ2-5, with a possible D match to TRBD2 (5 bases). Germline V gene lookup returns CDR1 SNHLY and CDR2 FYNNEI. Trimming left V 6 bases short and J 2 bases short, with 10 bases between. The CDR3 contains 13 residues. CDR3 in DNA: TGTGCCAGCAGGGCTAGCCGACAAGAGACCCAGTACTTC. Protein: CASRASRQETQYF.

The chain links TRBV27 to TRBJ2-1, with D perhaps TRBD2 (6 bases). Trimming took 8 bases from V and 9 from J, leaving 17 bases between them. This CDR3 has 13 residues. Germline V gene lookup returns CDR1 MNHEY and CDR2 SMNVEV (reference sequence). The CDR3 bases are TGTGCCAGCGCTTCGCATCAGGGAGGTGAGCAGTTCTTC. It translates to CASASHQGGEQFF.

The chain recombines TRBV18 with TRBJ1-4, with a weak D call TRBD1 (5 bases). The germline gives CDR1 KGHSH, CDR2 LQKENI. V was shortened by 3 bases and J by 7 bases, with 30 bases between the two germline ends. The CDR3 contains 20 residues. The CDR3 DNA is TGTGCCAGCTCACCGGACACCATAGTCGGGGCAGGGAAGCGTGTTGAAAAACTGTTTTTT. Protein: CASSPDTIVGAGKRVEKLFF.

The chain joins TRBV11-2 to TRBJ2-5; tentatively, D is TRBD2 (6 bases). Per germline, CDR1 SGHAT and CDR2 FQNNGV. This CDR3 has 14 amino acids. V shed 3 bases and J shed 6 bases, with 14 bases lying between them. CDR3 sequence: CASSFSGSVKTQYF. The CDR3 bases are TGTGCCAGCAGCTTTAGCGGTTCTGTGAAGACCCAGTACTTC.

The chain uses TRBV7-9 and TRBJ2-7; 8 bases align to TRBD1. The CDR3 loop spans 14 amino acids. Germline CDR1 SEHNR, CDR2 FQNEAQ (reference sequence). V was pared by 2 bases and J by 6 bases, with 6 bases of the junction left unmatched. In DNA form, the CDR3 reads TGTGCCAGCAGCTTAACTCCTACAGGGGGCGAGCAGTACTTC. As protein: CASSLTPTGGEQYF.